This TCR beta chain appears in the sequencing data of a study of a mutant IDH1 vaccine in newly diagnosed glioma. Study summary: The week-35 safety follow-up was V12, and the week-47 study end was V13.

Time point indicated: week 35, safety follow-up. Vaccine doses each comprised 300 ug of mutant IDH1 20-mer peptide, with topical imiquimod. About this clone itself: Its antigen is as yet unknown.

The length of the CDR3 is 15 residues. Trimming left V 0 bases short and J 0 bases short, with 6 bases between. Germline lookup yields CDR1 LNHNV and CDR2 YYDKDF (reference sequence). Using immunoSEQ multiplex PCR, the repertoire was profiled, and TCRdb retains in-frame clones only, with some absent. Among roughly 32,000 clones listed, just under 80% were seen once. The source material was PBMCs, sampled from a glioma patient whose treatment included an IDH1 peptide vaccine. The genes are TRBV15 and TRBJ1-3; no reliable D call. This sequence originates from a man in his forties or fifties with glioma. Some clones in this sample may be carry-over from other donors' samples. The CDR3 sequence: CATSRDTSSGNTIYF. The DNA of the CDR3 is TGTGCCACCAGCAGAGATACGAGCTCTGGAAACACCATATATTTT.